This TCR beta chain was identified during a study of blood T cell repertoires in COVID-19. On the study more broadly: COVID-19 samples collected from the United States, Italy and Spain covered acute and convalescent phases. The cDNA or gDNA used as material had been derived from T cells, B-cell-depleted T cells, or PBMCs.

The CDR3 is 16 residues long. Looked up from germline, CDR1 is SGDLS and CDR2 is YYNGEE. The V gene lost 0 bases and the J gene lost 4 bases, with 15 bases spanning the gap. Authors' data handling: Using reference gene primer amplification, nucleated cell counts were estimated. The protocol was immunoSEQ multiplex PCR, while the TCRdb copy is restricted to in-frame clones and leaves out a portion. The V and J calls and the clone size are those of that table, but D and trimming were determined from the DNA. The repertoire consists of about 310,000 clones, with about nine tenths occurring once and the leading ten covering 1%.

Sequenced: peripheral blood. This receptor was identified in a man between 50 and 59 years old with active or convalescent COVID-19. The V call is TRBV9, the J call TRBJ2-3; D is ambiguous. CDR3 region: CASSVGHSGAADTQYF. CDR3 bases: TGTGCCAGCAGCGTAGGTCACTCCGGAGCTGCAGATACGCAGTATTTT. The full variable domain, with the rest looked up from reference TRBV9 and TRBJ2-3, is DSGVTQTPKHLITATGQRVTLRCSPRSGDLSVYWYQQSLDQGLQFLIQYYNGEERAKGNILERFSAQQFPDLHSELNLSSLELGDSALYFCASSVGHSGAADTQYFGPGTRLTVL.